The T cell receptor beta chain described here comes from a study of CD8 T cells in ankylosing spondylitis. This clonotype was found a few times. Its cognate antigen is unknown. This CDR3 contains 13 residues. Germline V CDR1 and CDR2: DFQATT, SNEGSKA (reference sequence). V trimming: 6 bases; J trimming: 7 bases; junction bases outside the gene matches: 4. Study-wide results and caveats: Within peripheral blood, clones linked to disease were CD8+ and relatively rare.

MiXCR, applied by TCRdb to the 5' RACE reads, yields one record per CDR3 protein. This repertoire shows 150,000 or so distinct CDR3 sequences, about a third found once; its top ten account for around 6%. The chain employs TRBV20-1 and TRBJ1-4; 11 nucleotides agree with TRBD1. The clonotype comes from a male donor with ankylosing spondylitis. Sequenced input: synovial fluid, either unsorted or a sorted T cell fraction (not recorded which). The CDR3 here is CSAWTGGGEKLFF. The CDR3, as DNA: TGCAGTGCGTGGACAGGGGGCGGTGAAAAACTGTTTTTT.